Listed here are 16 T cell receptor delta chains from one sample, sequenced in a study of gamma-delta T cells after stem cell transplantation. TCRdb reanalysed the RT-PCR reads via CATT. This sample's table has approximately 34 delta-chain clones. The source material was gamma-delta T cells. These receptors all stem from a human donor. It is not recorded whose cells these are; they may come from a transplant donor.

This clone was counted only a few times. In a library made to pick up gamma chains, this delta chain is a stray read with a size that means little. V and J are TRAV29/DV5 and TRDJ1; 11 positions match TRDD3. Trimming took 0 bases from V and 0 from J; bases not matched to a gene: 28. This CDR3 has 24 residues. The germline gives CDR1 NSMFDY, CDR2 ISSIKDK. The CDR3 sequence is CAASVLLPRDWGIRDQPYTDKLIF. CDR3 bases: TGTGCAGCAAGCGTCCTCCTACCAAGAGATTGGGGGATACGAGATCAACCGTACACCGATAAACTCATCTTT.

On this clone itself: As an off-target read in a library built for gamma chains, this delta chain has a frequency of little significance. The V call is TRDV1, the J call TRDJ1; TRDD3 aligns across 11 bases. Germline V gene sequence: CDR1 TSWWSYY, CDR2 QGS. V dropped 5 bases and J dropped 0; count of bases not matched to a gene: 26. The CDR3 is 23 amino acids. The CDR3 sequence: CALGPSGYAPPWGIRSYTDKLIF. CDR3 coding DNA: TGTGCTCTTGGGCCGTCCGGCTACGCCCCTCCATGGGGGATACGATCCTACACCGATAAACTCATCTTT.

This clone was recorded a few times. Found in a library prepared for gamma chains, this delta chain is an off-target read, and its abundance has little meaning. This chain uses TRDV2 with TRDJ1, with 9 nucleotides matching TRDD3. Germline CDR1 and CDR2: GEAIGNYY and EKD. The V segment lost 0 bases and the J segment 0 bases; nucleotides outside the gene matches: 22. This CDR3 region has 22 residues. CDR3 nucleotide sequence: TGTGCCTGTGACACCGTAAATCCTACGGGGGATACAAGGGAGGGTTACACCGATAAACTCATCTTT. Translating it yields CACDTVNPTGDTREGYTDKLIF.

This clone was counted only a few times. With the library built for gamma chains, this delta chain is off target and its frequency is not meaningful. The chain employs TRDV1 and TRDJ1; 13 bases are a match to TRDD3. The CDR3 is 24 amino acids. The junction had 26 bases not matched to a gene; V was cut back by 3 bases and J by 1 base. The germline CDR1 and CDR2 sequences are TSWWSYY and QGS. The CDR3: CALGDEPPPTPRVLGDTGTDKLIF. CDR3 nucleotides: TGTGCTCTTGGGGACGAGCCTCCCCCTACCCCACGAGTACTGGGGGATACGGGCACCGATAAACTCATCTTT.

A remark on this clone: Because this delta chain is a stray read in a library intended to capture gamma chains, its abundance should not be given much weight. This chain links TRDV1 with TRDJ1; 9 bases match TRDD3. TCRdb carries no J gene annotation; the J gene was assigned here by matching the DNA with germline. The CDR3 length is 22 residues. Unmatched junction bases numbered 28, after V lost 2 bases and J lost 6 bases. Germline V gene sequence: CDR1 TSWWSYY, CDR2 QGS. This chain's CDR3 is CALGEKFLTRRIRLGDSYKLIF. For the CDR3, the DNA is TGTGCTCTTGGGGAAAAGTTCCTTACTCGACGGATAAGACTGGGGGACAGCTATAAACTCATCTTT.

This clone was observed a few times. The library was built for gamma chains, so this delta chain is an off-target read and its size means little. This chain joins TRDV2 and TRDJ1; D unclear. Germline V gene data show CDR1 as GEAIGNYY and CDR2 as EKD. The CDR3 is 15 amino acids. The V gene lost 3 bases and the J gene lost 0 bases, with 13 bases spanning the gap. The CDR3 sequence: CACDSLGTYTDKLIF. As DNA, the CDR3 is TGTGCCTGTGACTCTCTCGGGACTTACACCGATAAACTCATCTTT.

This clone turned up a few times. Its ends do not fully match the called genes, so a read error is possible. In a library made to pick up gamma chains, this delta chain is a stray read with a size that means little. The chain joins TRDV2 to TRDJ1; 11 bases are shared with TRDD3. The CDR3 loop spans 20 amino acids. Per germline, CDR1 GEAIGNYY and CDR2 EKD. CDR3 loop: CACDTISPGGYPSNTDKLIF. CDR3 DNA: TGCGCCTGTGACACCATCTCGCCTGGGGGATACCCCTCTAACACCGATAAACTCATCTTT.

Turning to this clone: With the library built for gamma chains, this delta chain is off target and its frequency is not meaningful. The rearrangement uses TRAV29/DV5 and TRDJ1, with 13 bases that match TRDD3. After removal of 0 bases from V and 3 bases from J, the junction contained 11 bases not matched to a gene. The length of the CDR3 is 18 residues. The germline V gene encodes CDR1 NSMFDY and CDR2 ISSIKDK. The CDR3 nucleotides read TGTGCAGCAAGCGCTCCACTGGGGGATACGGGCCTGGCCGATAAACTCATCTTT. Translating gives CAASAPLGDTGLADKLIF.

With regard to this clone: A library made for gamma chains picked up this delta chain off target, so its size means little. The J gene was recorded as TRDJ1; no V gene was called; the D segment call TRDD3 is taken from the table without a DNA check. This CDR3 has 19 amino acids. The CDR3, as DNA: TGTGCCTGTGACACCGTACTTCTGGGGGATATCGGGGACGTCCGTAACCTCATCTTT. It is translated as CACDTVLLGDIGDVRNLIF.

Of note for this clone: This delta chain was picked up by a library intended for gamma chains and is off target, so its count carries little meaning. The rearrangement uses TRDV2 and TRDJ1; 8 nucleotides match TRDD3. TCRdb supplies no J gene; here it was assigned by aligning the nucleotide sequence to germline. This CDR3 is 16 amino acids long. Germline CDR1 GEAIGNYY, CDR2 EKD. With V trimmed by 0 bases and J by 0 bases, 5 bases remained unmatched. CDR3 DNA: TGTGCCTGTGACACCTTGGGGGATTGGTACACCGATAAACTCATCTTT. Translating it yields CACDTLGDWYTDKLIF.

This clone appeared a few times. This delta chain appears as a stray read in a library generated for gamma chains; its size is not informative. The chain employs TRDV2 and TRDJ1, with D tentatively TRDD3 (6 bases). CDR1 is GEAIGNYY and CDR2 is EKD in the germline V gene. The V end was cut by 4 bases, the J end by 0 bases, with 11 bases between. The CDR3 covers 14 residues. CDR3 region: CACDLAGDTDKLIF. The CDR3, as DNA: TGTGCCTGTGATTTGGCTGGGGACACCGATAAACTCATCTTT.

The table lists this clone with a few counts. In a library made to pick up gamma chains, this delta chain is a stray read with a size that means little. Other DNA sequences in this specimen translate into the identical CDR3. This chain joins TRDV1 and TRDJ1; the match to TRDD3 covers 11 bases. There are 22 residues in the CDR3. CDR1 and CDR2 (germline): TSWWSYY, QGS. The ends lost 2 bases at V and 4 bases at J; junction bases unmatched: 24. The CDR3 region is CALGEKFLTLRIILGDIDKLIF. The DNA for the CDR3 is TGTGCTCTTGGGGAAAAGTTCCTTACTCTACGGATAATACTGGGGGATATCGATAAACTCATCTTT.

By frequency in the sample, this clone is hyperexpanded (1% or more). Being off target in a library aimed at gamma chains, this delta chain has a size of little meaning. This CDR3 is CALGELSPRPYGFWAGTDKLIF. CDR3 sequence (DNA): TGTGCTCTTGGGGAACTAAGTCCTAGACCCTACGGATTCTGGGCTGGCACCGATAAACTCATCTTT. This chain links TRDV1 with TRDJ1, with D tentatively TRDD2 or TRDD3 (5 bases each). In germline, CDR1 is TSWWSYY, CDR2 QGS. The CDR3 sequence is 22 residues long. Trimming left V 0 bases short and J 1 base short, with 30 bases between.

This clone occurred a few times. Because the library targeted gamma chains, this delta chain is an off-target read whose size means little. CDR3 DNA: TGTGCTCTTGGGGAACCCCAGCCCACCGGGCCTTCCTGGGTGGGGGATACTGTCGACACCGATAAACTCATCTTT. Translated, it gives CALGEPQPTGPSWVGDTVDTDKLIF. The rearrangement links TRDV1 to TRDJ1, with TRDD3 matching over 10 bases. The CDR3 length is 25 residues. CDR1 and CDR2 (germline): TSWWSYY, QGS. V was clipped by 1 base and J by 0 bases; unmatched bases: 29.

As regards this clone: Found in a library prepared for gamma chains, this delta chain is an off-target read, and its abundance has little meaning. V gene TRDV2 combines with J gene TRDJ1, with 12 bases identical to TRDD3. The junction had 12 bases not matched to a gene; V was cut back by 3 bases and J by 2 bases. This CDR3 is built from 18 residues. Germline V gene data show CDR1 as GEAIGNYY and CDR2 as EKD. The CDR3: CACDAVLGDTKWTDKLIF. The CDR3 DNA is TGTGCCTGTGACGCAGTACTGGGGGATACAAAGTGGACCGATAAACTCATCTTT.

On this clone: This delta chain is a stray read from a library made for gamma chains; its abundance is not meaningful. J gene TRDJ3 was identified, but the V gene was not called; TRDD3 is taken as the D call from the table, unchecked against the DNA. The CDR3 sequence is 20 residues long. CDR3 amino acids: CACDPILGDTLSWDPRQMFF. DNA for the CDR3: TGTGCCTGTGACCCGATACTGGGGGATACTCTCTCCTGGGACCCCCGCCAGATGTTTTTC.